This passage covers 29 T cell receptor beta chains from one sample sequenced in a study of cytomegalovirus exposure and HLA in healthy donors. Repertoires were generated with immunoSEQ multiplex PCR, while TCRdb's copy carries only in-frame clones and drops some. Here the sample spans approximately 120,000 clones, roughly 94% being singletons. Input material: PBMCs. The receptors come from a young woman in good health and CMV-seronegative.

J is TRBJ1-2 and V is TRBV28; unclear D gene. This CDR3 contains 12 residues. Germline CDR1 is MDHEN and CDR2 is SYDVKM. Trimming took 4 bases from V and 6 from J, leaving 9 bases between them. The CDR3 loop is CASSWRGNGYTF. In nucleotides, the CDR3 is TGTGCCAGCAGTTGGAGAGGGAATGGCTACACCTTC.

The chain has TRBV4-1 and TRBJ1-4; a possible D gene is TRBD1 (5 bases). V was shortened by 4 bases and J by 7 bases, with 13 bases between the two germline ends. The CDR3 consists of 14 residues. Germline assignment: CDR1 MGHRA and CDR2 YSYEKL. The CDR3 region is CASSRTGVFEKLFF. In DNA form, the CDR3 reads TGCGCCAGCAGCCGCACAGGAGTATTTGAAAAACTGTTTTTT.

The chain links TRBV11-2 to TRBJ1-2; the D gene is possibly TRBD1 (5 bases). The CDR3 is 15 amino acids. Trimming removed 2 bases from V and 5 bases from J, with 15 bases in between. Germline loops: CDR1 SGHAT, CDR2 FQNNGV. The CDR3 loop reads CASSLSRALGYGYTF. For the CDR3, the DNA is TGTGCCAGCAGCTTAAGCAGGGCTCTAGGGTATGGCTACACCTTC.

The J gene is TRBJ2-3, the V gene TRBV10-1, with TRBD2 matching 8 bases. The CDR3 length is 15 residues. CDR1 and CDR2 (germline): WNHNN, SYGVQD (reference sequence). V lost 5 bases and J lost 0; bases outside the gene matches: 4. The CDR3 region is CASSFSGASTDTQYF. For the CDR3, the DNA is TGCGCCAGCAGTTTTAGCGGGGCTAGCACAGATACGCAGTATTTT.

This chain links TRBV2 with TRBJ2-7; D unresolved. Germline V gene sequence: CDR1 SNHLY, CDR2 FYNNEI. This CDR3 spans 12 amino acids. V lost 5 bases and J lost 6, with 11 bases in between. CDR3 residues: CASSYHSAEQYF. The DNA of the CDR3 is TGTGCCAGCAGTTACCACTCCGCCGAGCAGTACTTC.

The CDR3, as DNA: TGCGCCAGCAGCCAGAAAAACACCGGGGAGCTGTTTTTT. Protein: CASSQKNTGELFF. This chain links TRBV5-1 with TRBJ2-2; no clear D gene. The CDR3 length is 13 residues. Germline V gives CDR1 SGHRS, CDR2 YFSETQ. V lost 4 bases and J lost 2, with 6 bases in between. The full variable domain, completed using reference TRBV5-1 and TRBJ2-2, is KAGVTQTPRYLIKTRGQQVTLSCSPISGHRSVSWYQQTPGQGLQFLFEYFSETQRNKGNFPGRFSGRQFSNSRSEMNVSTLELGDSALYLCASSQKNTGELFFGEGSRLTVL.

This clone appeared once. V and J are TRBV6-6 and TRBJ1-3; D is perhaps TRBD1 (5 bases). The V end lost 4 bases, the J end lost 4 bases, and 17 bases lay between the germline ends. CDR1 and CDR2 (germline): MNHNY, SVGAGI (reference sequence). The CDR3 runs to 16 residues. Here the CDR3 reads CASSSSGVGGGNTIYF. The CDR3 region has the DNA TGTGCCAGCAGTTCCTCGGGTGTTGGGGGGGGAAACACCATATATTTT.

The chain uses TRBV4-1 and TRBJ2-7; the match to TRBD1 covers 9 bases. The junction had 4 bases not matched to a gene; V was cut back by 6 bases and J by 1 base. There are 14 residues in the CDR3. Germline CDR1 is MGHRA and CDR2 is YSYEKL. CDR3 loop: CASRTGTGSYEQYF. DNA of the CDR3: TGCGCCAGCAGAACCGGGACAGGGTCCTACGAGCAGTACTTC.

The genes are TRBV7-3 and TRBJ1-1; 7 bases align to TRBD1. CDR1 and CDR2 from the germline V gene are SGHTA and FQGTGA. The J segment lost 2 bases and the V segment lost 5 bases, leaving 5 bases of the junction unmatched. The CDR3 sequence is 14 residues long. The DNA of the CDR3 is TGTGCCAGCAGCAAAGGGACAGTAAACACTGAAGCTTTCTTT. Translated: CASSKGTVNTEAFF.

This chain connects TRBV11-2 to TRBJ2-5; 12 bases are a match to TRBD2. This CDR3 has 18 amino acids. Germline loops: CDR1 SGHAT, CDR2 FQNNGV. V trimming: 5 bases; J trimming: 2 bases; junction bases outside the gene matches: 12. CDR3 sequence reads: CASSDGTSGRYLQETQYF. Here the CDR3 DNA reads TGTGCCAGCAGCGACGGGACTAGCGGGCGCTATTTACAAGAGACCCAGTACTTC.

Here the CDR3 DNA reads TGTGCCAGTAGCGGCTCCTATAATTCACCCCTCCACTTT. The encoded protein is CASSGSYNSPLHF. This chain joins TRBV19 and TRBJ1-6; D not resolved. V shed 6 bases and J shed 0 bases, with 3 bases lying between them. Germline-derived CDR1 and CDR2 are LNHDA and SQIVND (reference sequence). CDR3 size: 13 residues.

This sequence joins TRBV27 and TRBJ1-1; 8 bases are shared with TRBD1. Trimming at V came to 5 bases and at J to 0 bases, leaving 2 bases not matched to a gene. This CDR3 is 14 amino acids long. Germline loops: CDR1 MNHEY, CDR2 SMNVEV (reference sequence). The CDR3, as DNA: TGTGCCAGCAGTGGGGACAGGATGAACACTGAAGCTTTCTTT. It encodes CASSGDRMNTEAFF.

The chain couples TRBV7-9 to TRBJ2-3, with D possibly TRBD1 on 6 matching bases. Per the germline V gene, CDR1 is SEHNR and CDR2 is FQNEAQ (reference sequence). Trimming cost V 5 bases and J 0 bases, with 15 bases left between them. This CDR3 is 16 amino acids long. CDR3 in amino acids: CASSPIQGKSTDTQYF. As DNA, the CDR3 is TGTGCCAGCAGCCCAATTCAGGGGAAAAGCACAGATACGCAGTATTTT.

This sequence joins TRBV13 and TRBJ2-3; 11 bases map to TRBD2. The junction had 7 bases not matched to a gene; V was cut back by 5 bases and J by 3 bases. The V gene's germline CDR1 is PRHDT and CDR2 FYEKMQ (reference sequence). The CDR3 contains 16 residues. The CDR3 sequence is CASSLRGLADTDTQYF. The CDR3 nucleotides read TGTGCCAGCAGCCTAAGGGGACTAGCGGATACAGATACGCAGTATTTT.

The V and J genes are TRBV5-1 and TRBJ2-1, with 7 bases matching TRBD2. The CDR3 sequence is 16 residues long. CDR1 is SGHRS, CDR2 YFSETQ, per germline. Unmatched junction bases numbered 7, after V lost 3 bases and J lost 1 base. The DNA for the CDR3 is TGCGCCAGCAGCTGGACACCTAGCGGTTCCTACAATGAGCAGTTCTTC. Translation gives CASSWTPSGSYNEQFF.

This clone occurred once. In nucleotides, the CDR3 is TGCGCCAGCAGCCAAGATAGACTAGCGGGAGGAAACGAGCAGTACTTC. The encoded protein is CASSQDRLAGGNEQYF. The genes are TRBV4-1 and TRBJ2-7; 13 bases are a match to TRBD2. This CDR3 comprises 16 residues. Germline V gives CDR1 MGHRA, CDR2 YSYEKL. J lost 5 bases, V lost 0 bases, and 4 bases had no gene match.

The V call is TRBV18, the J call TRBJ2-7; 8 nucleotides line up with TRBD2. The junction had 11 bases not matched to a gene; V was cut back by 6 bases and J by 1 base. The germline gives CDR1 KGHSH, CDR2 LQKENI. The CDR3 runs 16 residues. CDR3 residues: CASSAVERGRSYEQYF. The CDR3 nucleotides read TGTGCCAGCTCCGCCGTGGAACGCGGGAGGTCCTACGAGCAGTACTTC.

This chain joins TRBV4-1 and TRBJ1-5; 8 positions agree with TRBD1. CDR3 length: 15 residues. V gave up 4 bases and J gave up 6 bases; unmatched junction bases: 8. The germline CDR1 and CDR2 sequences are MGHRA and YSYEKL. The CDR3: CASSRMDRDGQPQHF. DNA of the CDR3: TGCGCCAGCAGCCGGATGGACAGGGATGGTCAGCCCCAGCATTTT.

The rearrangement joins TRBV5-1 to TRBJ2-2, with a weak D call TRBD1 (6 bases). The CDR3 spans 14 residues. Per the germline V gene, CDR1 is SGHRS and CDR2 is YFSETQ. The V end was cut by 2 bases, the J end by 6 bases, with 11 bases between. DNA for the CDR3: TGCGCCAGCAGCTTACAGGGCGGGTCCGGGGAGCTGTTTTTT. Protein sequence: CASSLQGGSGELFF.

The chain joins TRBV21-1 to TRBJ2-2; the table gives TRBD2 as D, unverified against the DNA. TRBV21-1 is noted as a pseudogene. The CDR3 runs to 16 residues. DNA of the CDR3: TGTGCCAGATCGCCTCAGAGGAAAGGTAACACCGGGGAGCTGTTTTTT. Translating it yields CARSPQRKGNTGELFF.

The chain is built from TRBV30 and TRBJ2-1; 8 bases are shared with TRBD2. The germline gives CDR1 GTSNPN, CDR2 SVGIG (reference sequence). V lost 0 bases and J lost 3; bases outside the gene matches: 4. CDR3 size: 15 residues. CDR3 protein: CAWSVRLAGYNEQFF. CDR3 coding DNA: TGTGCCTGGAGTGTTAGGCTAGCGGGCTACAATGAGCAGTTCTTC.

The V gene is TRBV28, the J gene TRBJ1-1; 10 nucleotides align to TRBD1. This CDR3 comprises 16 residues. J was trimmed by 6 bases and V by 3 bases; bases with no gene match: 10. Germline V gene sequence: CDR1 MDHEN, CDR2 SYDVKM. The CDR3 coding sequence is TGTGCCAGCAGTTTCGGGAGGGGGACAGGGGCCCCTGAAGCTTTCTTT. Amino acid sequence: CASSFGRGTGAPEAFF.

This clone was recorded many times. V and J are TRBV14 and TRBJ1-1, with 7 bases lining up with TRBD1. Germline V lookup: CDR1 SGHDN, CDR2 FVKESK. The J segment lost 10 bases and the V segment lost 1 base, leaving 9 bases of the junction unmatched. This CDR3 contains 14 residues. The CDR3: CASSQGPDRAPAFF. CDR3 sequence (DNA): TGTGCCAGCAGCCAAGGACCCGACAGGGCTCCAGCTTTCTTT.

The chain couples TRBV28 to TRBJ2-2, with a weak D call TRBD2 (6 bases). The CDR3 consists of 14 residues. Looked up from germline, CDR1 is MDHEN and CDR2 is SYDVKM. Trimming took off 7 bases at V and 1 base at J, with 10 bases between the two ends. The CDR3 is CASIIGGNTGELFF. CDR3 bases: TGTGCCAGCATAATCGGGGGGAACACCGGGGAGCTGTTTTTT.

This chain links TRBV6-5 with TRBJ1-5; 8 bases match TRBD1. This CDR3 is built from 13 residues. Germline CDR1 is MNHEY and CDR2 is SVGAGI. The trim removed 6 bases at V and 6 bases at J, leaving 4 bases unmatched. CDR3 nucleotide sequence: TGTGCCAGCAGCCTGACAGGGGCTCAGCCCCAGCATTTT. Translation gives CASSLTGAQPQHF.

V and J are TRBV28 and TRBJ2-1; unclear D gene. CDR3 length: 17 residues. Germline CDR1 MDHEN, CDR2 SYDVKM. Trimming took 2 bases from V and 0 from J, leaving 14 bases between them. The CDR3 nucleotides read TGTGCCAGCAGTTTAGACGGTCGGCGGAGCTCCTACAATGAGCAGTTCTTC. This gives the protein CASSLDGRRSSYNEQFF.

V is TRBV6-1 and J is TRBJ2-7; TRBD2 is a possible D gene (6 bases). Germline V gene data show CDR1 as MNHNS and CDR2 as SASEGT. The V end was cut by 10 bases, the J end by 6 bases, with 16 bases between. The CDR3 runs 12 residues. The CDR3 loop is CATWGWGVEQYF. CDR3 DNA sequence: TGTGCCACCTGGGGCTGGGGGGTCGAGCAGTACTTC.

This chain joins TRBV29-1 and TRBJ2-3; 13 bases agree with TRBD2. In germline, CDR1 is SQVTM, CDR2 ANQGSEA. The CDR3 loop spans 13 amino acids. The V and J ends lost 8 bases and 6 bases, in that order; junction bases with no gene match: 5. The CDR3 loop reads CSPRTSGSDTQYF. CDR3 coding DNA: TGCAGCCCTAGGACTAGCGGGAGTGATACGCAGTATTTT.

The chain has TRBV5-1 and TRBJ2-1; D is ambiguous. This CDR3 is 12 amino acids long. Trimming took 4 bases from V and 9 from J, leaving 11 bases between them. Germline CDR1 is SGHRS and CDR2 is YFSETQ. For the CDR3, the DNA is TGCGCCAGCAGCCCAAGCCAAGTTGAGCAGTTCTTC. Its translation: CASSPSQVEQFF.